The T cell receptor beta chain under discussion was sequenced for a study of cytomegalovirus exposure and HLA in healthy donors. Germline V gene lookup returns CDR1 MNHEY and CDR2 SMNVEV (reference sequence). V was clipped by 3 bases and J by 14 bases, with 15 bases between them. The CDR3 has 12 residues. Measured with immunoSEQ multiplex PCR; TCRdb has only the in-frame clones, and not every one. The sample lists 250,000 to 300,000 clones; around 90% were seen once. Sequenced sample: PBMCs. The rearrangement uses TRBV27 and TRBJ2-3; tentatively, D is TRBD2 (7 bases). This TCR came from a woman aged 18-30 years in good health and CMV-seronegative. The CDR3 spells CASSFEGGALYF. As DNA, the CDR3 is TGTGCCAGCAGTTTTGAGGGGGGGGCGCTGTATTTT.